This TCR beta chain was recorded in a study of shared clonotypes between healthy human individuals. The team ran DNA from unsorted PBMCs on ten immunoSEQ deep assay plates for sequencing. Profiling relied on immunoSEQ multiplex PCR, and the TCRdb table lists in-frame clones only, not all of them. The table shows about 480,000 clones, with around 74% occurring only once. Healthy HIV-negative adults without recent acute infections or vaccinations served as donors. This clone has only a few counts. Trimming shortened V by 2 bases and J by 3 bases, and 2 bases separated the two germline ends. CDR1 and CDR2 (germline): SGHDN, FVKESK. The CDR3 is 11 residues long.

V and J are TRBV14 and TRBJ2-7; no reliable D call. The origin of this receptor is a woman aged 40 to 49 in good health. Some clones in this sample may be carry-over from other donors' samples. Sample: PBMCs. The CDR3 DNA reads TGTGCCAGCAGCCAATACTACGAGCAGTACTTC. Translated, it gives CASSQYYEQYF.